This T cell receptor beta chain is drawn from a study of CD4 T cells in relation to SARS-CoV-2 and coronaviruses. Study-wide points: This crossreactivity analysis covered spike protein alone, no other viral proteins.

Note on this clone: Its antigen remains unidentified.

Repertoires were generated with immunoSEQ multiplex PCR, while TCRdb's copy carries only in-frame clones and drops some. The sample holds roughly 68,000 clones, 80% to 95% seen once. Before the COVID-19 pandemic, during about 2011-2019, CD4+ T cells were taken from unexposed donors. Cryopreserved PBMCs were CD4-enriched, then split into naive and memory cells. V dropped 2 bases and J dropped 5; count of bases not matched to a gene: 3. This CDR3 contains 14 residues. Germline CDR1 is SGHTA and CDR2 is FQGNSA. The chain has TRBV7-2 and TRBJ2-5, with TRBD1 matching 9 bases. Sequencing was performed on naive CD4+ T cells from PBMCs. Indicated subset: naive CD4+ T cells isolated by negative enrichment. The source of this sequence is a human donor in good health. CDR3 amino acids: CASSLTGGLETQYF. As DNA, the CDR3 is TGTGCCAGCAGCTTAACAGGGGGCTTGGAGACCCAGTACTTC.